The rows below give T cell receptor beta chains drawn from one sample of a study of shared clonotypes between healthy human individuals. Only in-frame clones appear in the TCRdb table, and some are missing; sequencing was by immunoSEQ multiplex PCR. The table lists 2,100,000 or so clones, 95% of them singletons. The sample consisted of naive CD4+ T cells sorted from blood. All receptors derive from a man aged 18 to 29 in good health. CDR3s leave out the opening cysteine and the closing phenylalanine or tryptophan.

V gene	CDR3 length	J gene	CDR3 protein
TRBV6-5	11	TRBJ1-2	ASSYEDNYGYT
TRBV6-5	12	TRBJ2-7	ASRGVGTAIMQY
TRBV5-3	13	TRBJ2-2	ARSLAQSNTGELF
TRBV18	15	TRBJ2-6	ASSPDRGGSGANVLT
TRBV6-1	12	TRBJ2-3	ASRADASTDTQY
TRBV27	13	TRBJ1-5	ASSLWTGDNQPQH
TRBV7-2	13	TRBJ2-7	ASSLDVVALREQY
TRBV30	13	TRBJ2-1	AWGGRAYGYNEQF
TRBV5-1	13	TRBJ1-1	ASSPGGTANTEAF
TRBV6-1	13	TRBJ1-4	ASRDGQAVNEKLF
TRBV29-1	8	TRBJ2-3	SVMTDTQY
TRBV7-2	12	TRBJ1-1	ASSPGGTSTEAF
TRBV11-3	10	TRBJ2-2	ASSFGFGELF
TRBV6-1	11	TRBJ1-5	ASSGQYAQPQH
TRBV6-6	10	TRBJ1-3	ASSLSGNTIY
TRBV19	11	TRBJ1-2	ASGRDRGHGYT
TRBV4-3	15	TRBJ2-3	ASSQELAGVPPDTQY
TRBV6-5	13	TRBJ1-3	ASRLGRSSGNTIY
TRBV29-1	11	TRBJ2-3	SASARFTDTQY
TRBV7-9	11	TRBJ2-3	ATTTGSTDTQY
TRBV4-1	11	TRBJ1-5	ASSQGRVQPQH
TRBV28	12	TRBJ2-7	ASSTGLAGLEQY